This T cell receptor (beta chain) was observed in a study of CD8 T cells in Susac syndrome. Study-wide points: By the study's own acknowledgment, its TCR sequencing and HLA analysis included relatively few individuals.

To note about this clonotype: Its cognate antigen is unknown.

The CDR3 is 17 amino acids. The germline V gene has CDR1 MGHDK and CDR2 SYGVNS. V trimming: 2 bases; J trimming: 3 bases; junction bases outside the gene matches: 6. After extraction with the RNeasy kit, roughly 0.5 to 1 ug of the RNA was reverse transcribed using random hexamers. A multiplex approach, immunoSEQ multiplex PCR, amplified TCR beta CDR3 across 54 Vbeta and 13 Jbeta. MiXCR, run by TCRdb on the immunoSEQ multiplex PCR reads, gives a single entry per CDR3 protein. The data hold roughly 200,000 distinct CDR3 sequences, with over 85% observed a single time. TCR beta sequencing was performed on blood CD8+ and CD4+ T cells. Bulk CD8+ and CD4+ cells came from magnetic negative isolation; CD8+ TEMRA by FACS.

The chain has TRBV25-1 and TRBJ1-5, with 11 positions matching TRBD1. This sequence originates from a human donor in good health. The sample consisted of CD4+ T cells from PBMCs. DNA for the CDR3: TGTGCCAGCAGTGAAGGAGGACAGGGGGCTCCCAATCAGCCCCAGCATTTT. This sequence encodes CASSEGGQGAPNQPQHF.